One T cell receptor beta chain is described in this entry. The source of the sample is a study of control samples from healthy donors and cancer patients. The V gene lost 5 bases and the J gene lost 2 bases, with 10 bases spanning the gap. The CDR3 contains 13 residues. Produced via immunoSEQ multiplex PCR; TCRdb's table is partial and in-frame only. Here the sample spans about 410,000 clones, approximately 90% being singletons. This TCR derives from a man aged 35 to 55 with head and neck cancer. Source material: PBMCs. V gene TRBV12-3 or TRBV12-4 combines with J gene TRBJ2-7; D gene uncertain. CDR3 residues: CASSPGRTYEQYF. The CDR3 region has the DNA TGTGCCAGCAGTCCAGGACGGACCTACGAGCAGTACTTC.